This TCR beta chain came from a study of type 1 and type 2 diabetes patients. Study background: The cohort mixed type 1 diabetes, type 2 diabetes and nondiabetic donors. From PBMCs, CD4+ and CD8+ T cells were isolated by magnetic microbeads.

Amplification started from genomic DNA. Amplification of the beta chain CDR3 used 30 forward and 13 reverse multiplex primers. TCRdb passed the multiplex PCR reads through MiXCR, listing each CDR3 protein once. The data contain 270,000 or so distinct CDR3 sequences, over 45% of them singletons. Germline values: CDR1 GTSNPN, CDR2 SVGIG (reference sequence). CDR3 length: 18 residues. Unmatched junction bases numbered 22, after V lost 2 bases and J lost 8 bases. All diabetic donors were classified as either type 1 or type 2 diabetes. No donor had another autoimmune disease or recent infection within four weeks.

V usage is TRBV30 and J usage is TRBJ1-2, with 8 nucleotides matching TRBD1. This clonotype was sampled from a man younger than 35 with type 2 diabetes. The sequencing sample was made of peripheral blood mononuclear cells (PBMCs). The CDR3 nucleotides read TGTGCCTGGAGTCCTTCTTTGACAGGGGCCCTAGGTGCGGGAGGCTACACCTTC. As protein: CAWSPSLTGALGAGGYTF. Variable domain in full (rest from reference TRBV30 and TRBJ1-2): SQTIHQWPATLVQPVGSPLSLECTVEGTSNPNLYWYRQAAGRGLQLLFYSVGIGQISSEVPQNLSASRPQDRQFILSSKKLLLSDSGFYLCAWSPSLTGALGAGGYTFGSGTRLTVV.